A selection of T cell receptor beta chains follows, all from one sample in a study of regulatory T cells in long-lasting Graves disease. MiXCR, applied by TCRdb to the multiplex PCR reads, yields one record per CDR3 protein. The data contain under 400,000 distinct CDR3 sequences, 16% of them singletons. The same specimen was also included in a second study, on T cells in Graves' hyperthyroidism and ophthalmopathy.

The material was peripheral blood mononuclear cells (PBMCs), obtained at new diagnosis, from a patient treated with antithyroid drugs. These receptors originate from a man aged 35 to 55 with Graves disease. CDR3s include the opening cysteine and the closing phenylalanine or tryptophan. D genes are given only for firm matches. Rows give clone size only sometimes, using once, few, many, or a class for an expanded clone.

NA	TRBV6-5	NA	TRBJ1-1	CASSYHRAVEAFF	TGTGCCAGCAGTTATCACCGGGCCGTGGAAGCTTTCTTT
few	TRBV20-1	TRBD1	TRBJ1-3	CSARDGGQPGNTIYF	TGCAGTGCTAGAGATGGGGGACAGCCGGGAAACACCATATATTTT
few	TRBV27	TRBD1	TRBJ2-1	CASSSRGRNTGSSYNEQFF	TGTGCCAGCAGTTCTAGGGGGCGAAATACAGGGAGCTCCTACAATGAGCAGTTCTTC
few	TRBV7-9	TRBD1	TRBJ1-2	CASSPGQGAFDGYTF	TGTGCCAGCAGCCCCGGACAGGGGGCGTTTGATGGCTACACCTTC
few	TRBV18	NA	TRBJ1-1	CASAEGENTEAFF	TGTGCCAGCGCCGAGGGGGAGAACACTGAAGCTTTCTTT
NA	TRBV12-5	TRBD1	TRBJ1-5	CASSQGARSNQPQHF	TGTGCTAGTTCCCAGGGGGCGAGGAGCAATCAGCCCCAGCATTTT
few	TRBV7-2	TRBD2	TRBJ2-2	CASSKPGLGNTGELFF	TGTGCCAGCAGCAAACCGGGACTAGGGAACACCGGGGAGCTGTTTTTT
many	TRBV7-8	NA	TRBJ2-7	CASSHPGSGPYF	TGTGCCAGCAGCCACCCCGGGTCGGGGCCGTACTTC
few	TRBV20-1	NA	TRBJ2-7	CSAGGVQLWSYEQYF	TGCAGTGCTGGCGGGGTGCAGCTCTGGTCCTACGAGCAGTACTTC
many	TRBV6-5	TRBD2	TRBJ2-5	CASSYSNQPRGGRYQETQYF	TGTGCCAGCAGTTACTCGAATCAACCCCGGGGGGGTCGGTACCAAGAGACCCAGTACTTC
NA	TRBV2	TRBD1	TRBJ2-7	CASTRDRGSSEQYF	TGTGCCAGCACCCGGGACAGGGGCTCTTCCGAGCAGTACTTC
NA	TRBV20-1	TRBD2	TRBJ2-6	CSASGGAGDNVLTF	TGCAGTGCTAGCGGGGGGGCTGGGGACAACGTCCTGACTTTC
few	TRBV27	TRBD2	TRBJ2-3	CASSQMGLAGGETDTQYF	TGTGCCAGCAGCCAAATGGGACTAGCGGGGGGGGAAACAGATACGCAGTATTTT
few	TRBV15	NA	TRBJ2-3	CATRPHRADTQYF	TGTGCCACCAGGCCTCACAGGGCGGATACGCAGTATTTT
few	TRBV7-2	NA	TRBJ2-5	CASSSHTGIQTQYF	TGTGCCAGCAGTTCACACACAGGGATCCAGACCCAGTACTTC
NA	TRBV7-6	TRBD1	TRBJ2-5	CASSPSTGGVGETQYF	TGTGCCAGCAGCCCATCGACAGGGGGCGTAGGAGAGACCCAGTACTTC
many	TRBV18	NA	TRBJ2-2	CASSPGQTTGELFF	TGTGCCAGCTCACCAGGACAGACCACCGGGGAGCTGTTTTTT
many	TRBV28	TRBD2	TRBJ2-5	CASTSTSGGRETQYF	TGTGCCAGCACCTCGACTAGCGGGGGGCGGGAGACCCAGTACTTC
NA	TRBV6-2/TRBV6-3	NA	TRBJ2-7	CASSETRVEQYF	TGTGCCAGCAGTGAAACCCGGGTCGAGCAGTACTTC
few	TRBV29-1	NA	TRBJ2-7	CSVVTDSYEQYF	TGCAGCGTTGTGACAGACTCCTACGAGCAGTACTTC
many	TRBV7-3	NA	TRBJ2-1	CASSLARGAYNEQFF	TGTGCCAGCAGCTTAGCCCGTGGAGCCTACAATGAGCAGTTCTTC
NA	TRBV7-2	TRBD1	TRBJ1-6	CASSLTGVLAPLHF	TGTGCCAGCAGCCTGACAGGGGTTCTGGCACCCCTCCACTTT
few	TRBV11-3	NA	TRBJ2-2	CASSFNIGRVVTGELFF	TGTGCCAGCAGCTTTAATATTGGCAGGGTTGTCACCGGGGAGCTGTTTTTT
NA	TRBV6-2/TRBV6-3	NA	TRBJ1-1	CASSYMSVEAFF	TGTGCCAGCAGTTACATGAGCGTTGAAGCTTTCTTT
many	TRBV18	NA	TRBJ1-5	CASSPQGAQPQHF	TGTGCCAGCTCACCGCAGGGCGCTCAGCCCCAGCATTTT
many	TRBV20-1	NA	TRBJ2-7	CSAAPGTGTSEQYF	TGCAGTGCGGCCCCGGGGACGGGGACGAGCGAGCAGTACTTC
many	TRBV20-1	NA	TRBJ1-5	CSVPRSGGGQPQHF	TGCAGTGTCCCCCGGTCGGGGGGCGGTCAGCCCCAGCATTTT